Listed here are 27 T cell receptor beta chains from one sample, sequenced in a study of T cells in Graves' hyperthyroidism and ophthalmopathy. Regions amplified from RNA transcripts were the TCR beta CDR3 regions. The HTBI set primed first-round TCR CDR3 RT-PCR. From the multiplex PCR reads, TCRdb called clonotypes with MiXCR, one entry per CDR3 protein. The table lists some 570,000 distinct CDR3 sequences, around 14% of them singletons. Input material: blood. The receptors come from a woman under 30 with Graves' ophthalmopathy.

This clonotype was seen ten or more times. The chain joins TRBV20-1 to TRBJ2-7; D not resolved. V lost 3 bases and J 4 bases, leaving 16 bases between the germline ends. Per the germline V gene, CDR1 is DFQATT and CDR2 is SNEGSKA (reference sequence). The CDR3 runs to 14 residues. The CDR3 DNA follows: TGCAGTGCTAGGGGGAACACGGGCGCGTACGAGCAGTACTTC. Its protein is CSARGNTGAYEQYF.

This clonotype has only a few counts. The V call is TRBV28, the J call TRBJ2-5; 9 bases line up with TRBD2. Germline assignment: CDR1 MDHEN and CDR2 SYDVKM. V shed 3 bases and J 1 base; nucleotides not matched to a gene: 15. CDR3 length equals 19 residues. The CDR3 region is CASSFYAGGHIKTQETQYF. In DNA, the CDR3 is TGTGCCAGCAGTTTTTACGCGGGAGGGCATATCAAAACCCAAGAGACCCAGTACTTC.

In this sample, this clonotype turned up many times. The chain employs TRBV10-2 and TRBJ2-5; D not certain. The germline gives CDR1 WSHSY, CDR2 SAAADI. This CDR3 has 13 residues. The ends were cut back, 8 bases at V and 0 bases at J, with 10 bases in the middle. The CDR3 region has the DNA TGCGCCAGCGGGCAGACCGACCAAGAGACCCAGTACTTC. Amino acid sequence: CASGQTDQETQYF.

This clonotype has at least ten counts. The chain employs TRBV5-5 and TRBJ2-7; a weak D match, TRBD2 (5 bases). This CDR3 comprises 15 residues. Germline V CDR1 and CDR2: SGHKS, YYEKEE (reference sequence). The ends were cut back, 4 bases at V and 0 bases at J, with 14 bases in the middle. In DNA form, the CDR3 reads TGTGCCAGCAGCGGCGGCGGCGGGCCCTCCTACGAGCAGTACTTC. It yields the protein CASSGGGGPSYEQYF.

The genes are TRBV19 and TRBJ2-7; 8 nucleotides match TRBD1. V lost 5 bases to trimming and J lost 1 base; unmatched junction nucleotides: 7. This CDR3 spans 15 amino acids. Germline CDR1 and CDR2: LNHDA and SQIVND (reference sequence). The CDR3 sequence is CASSQTDRGSYEQYF. The CDR3 DNA sequence: TGTGCCAGTAGTCAGACAGACAGGGGTTCCTACGAGCAGTACTTC.

This clonotype was counted at least ten times. The chain carries TRBV3-1 and TRBJ1-1; TRBD1 agrees at 8 bases. The trim removed 4 bases at V and 1 base at J, leaving 5 bases unmatched. CDR3 length: 15 amino acids. CDR1 is LGHDT and CDR2 is YNNKEL in the germline V gene (reference sequence). In nucleotides, the CDR3 is TGTGCCAGCAGCCCGGAGACAGGGGAGAACACTGAAGCTTTCTTT. As protein: CASSPETGENTEAFF.

This clonotype was detected many times. The chain recombines TRBV20-1 with TRBJ2-3, with 9 bases that match TRBD2. Unmatched junction bases numbered 6, after V lost 3 bases and J lost 5 bases. Germline assignment: CDR1 DFQATT and CDR2 SNEGSKA (reference sequence). This CDR3 is 14 amino acids long. The chain's CDR3 is CSASGGRAGDTQYF. Written as DNA, the CDR3 is TGCAGTGCTAGCGGCGGGAGGGCCGGAGATACGCAGTATTTT.

This clonotype was seen just once. The chain carries TRBV24-1 and TRBJ1-5; 12 bases fit TRBD1. Trimming removed 3 bases from V and 5 bases from J; junction bases left unmatched: 4. This CDR3 spans 16 amino acids. Germline CDR1 is KGHDR and CDR2 is SFDVKD. In nucleotides, the CDR3 is TGTGCCACCAGTGATCCCGGGACAGGGGGCGATCAGCCCCAGCATTTT. This translates into CATSDPGTGGDQPQHF.

Details on this clonotype: Possible read error: a much larger clone is one base away. This chain uses TRBV24-1 with TRBJ2-1; D remains unclear. CDR3 length: 15 amino acids. The germline V gene has CDR1 KGHDR and CDR2 SFDVKD. The V gene lost 5 bases and the J gene lost 0 bases, with 10 bases spanning the gap. The DNA of the CDR3 is TGTGCCACCAGTGCCGGTGGCCTCTCCTACAATGAGCAGTTCTTC. Translating gives CATSAGGLSYNEQFF.

There are many counts of this clonotype. CDR3 amino acids: CASSPPTSSYNEQFF. The DNA for the CDR3 is TGTGCCAGCAGCCCCCCGACTAGCTCCTACAATGAGCAGTTCTTC. V usage is TRBV7-9 and J usage is TRBJ2-1; D is possibly TRBD2 (6 bases). Germline lookup yields CDR1 SEHNR and CDR2 FQNEAQ (reference sequence). This CDR3 has 15 residues. V was cut by 5 bases and J by 0 bases, with 11 bases left in between.

This sequence joins TRBV5-1 and TRBJ2-7; 15 nucleotides line up with TRBD2. V shed 4 bases and J 3 bases; nucleotides not matched to a gene: 11. CDR1 SGHRS and CDR2 YFSETQ come from the germline V gene. This CDR3 is 18 amino acids long. The CDR3 region is CASSPRTSGRAVFYEQYF. DNA for the CDR3: TGCGCCAGCAGCCCAAGGACTAGCGGGAGGGCCGTTTTCTACGAGCAGTACTTC. The variable domain in full, with the rest retrieved from reference TRBV5-1 and TRBJ2-7, is KAGVTQTPRYLIKTRGQQVTLSCSPISGHRSVSWYQQTPGQGLQFLFEYFSETQRNKGNFPGRFSGRQFSNSRSEMNVSTLELGDSALYLCASSPRTSGRAVFYEQYFGPGTRLTVT.

This clonotype was seen repeatedly, ten times or more. V gene TRBV20-1 combines with J gene TRBJ2-7, with 8 bases identical to TRBD2. The V and J ends lost 6 bases and 3 bases, in that order; junction bases with no gene match: 10. This CDR3 contains 14 residues. In germline, CDR1 is DFQATT, CDR2 SNEGSKA (reference sequence). The CDR3 bases are TGCAGTGCCGGGGGGGGGGGAGCCATCTACGAGCAGTACTTC. Translating gives CSAGGGGAIYEQYF.

This clonotype appeared many times. The CDR3 region is CASSPPSITEAFF. The DNA for the CDR3 is TGTGCCAGCTCACCACCGTCTATCACTGAAGCTTTCTTT. This rearrangement joins TRBV18 to TRBJ1-1; D is ambiguous. Between the trimmed V and J ends, which lost 0 bases and 4 bases, there was a span of 6 bases. CDR3 length equals 13 residues. Germline V gene sequence: CDR1 KGHSH, CDR2 LQKENI.

V usage is TRBV6-1 and J usage is TRBJ2-2, with a possible D match to TRBD1 (6 bases). V lost 2 bases to trimming and J lost 3 bases, with 10 bases between them. The CDR3 is made up of 15 amino acids. CDR1 is MNHNS, CDR2 SASEGT, per germline. CDR3 in amino acids: CASSELGGDTGELFF. As DNA, the CDR3 is TGTGCCAGCAGTGAACTAGGGGGAGACACCGGGGAGCTGTTTTTT.

The chain has TRBV5-4 and TRBJ2-7; D not resolved. This CDR3 has 13 amino acids. Trimming shortened V by 2 bases and J by 2 bases, and 8 bases separated the two germline ends. Germline-derived CDR1 and CDR2 are SGHNT and YYREEE (reference sequence). CDR3 DNA: TGTGCCAGCAGCTTAACAGTAACCTACGAGCAGTACTTC. It codes for CASSLTVTYEQYF.

The chain has TRBV4-1 and TRBJ1-2, with 8 bases fitting TRBD1. CDR1 and CDR2 from the germline V gene are MGHRA and YSYEKL. V shed 4 bases, J shed 3 bases, and the junction held 7 bases outside the gene matches. The CDR3 has 15 residues. The CDR3 loop reads CASSPRTGLDYGYTF. The CDR3 bases are TGCGCCAGCAGCCCCCGGACAGGGTTGGACTATGGCTACACCTTC.

This clonotype showed up many times. The J gene is TRBJ2-1, the V gene TRBV12-3 or TRBV12-4; no clear D gene. V was cut by 1 base and J by 8 bases, with 9 bases left in between. CDR3 size: 13 residues. CDR3 residues: CASSLGAQDEQFF. In DNA, the CDR3 is TGTGCCAGCAGTTTAGGGGCGCAGGATGAGCAGTTCTTC.

This clonotype was counted ten times or more. The chain carries TRBV7-2 and TRBJ2-7; the D is unclear. V gave up 0 bases and J gave up 3 bases, with 15 bases separating them. The CDR3 is 16 amino acids. CDR1 is SGHTA and CDR2 is FQGNSA in the germline V gene. The CDR3 region is CASSLAPRRVDYEQYF. CDR3 nucleotides: TGTGCCAGCAGCTTAGCCCCGCGACGGGTAGACTACGAGCAGTACTTC.

This clonotype was seen many times. The chain employs TRBV3-1 and TRBJ2-3, with TRBD2 identical over 12 bases. Germline trimming cut 2 bases from V and 1 base from J; bases unmatched to any gene: 7. CDR1 and CDR2 (germline): LGHDT, YNNKEL (reference sequence). The CDR3 contains 18 residues. CDR3: CASSQSRLAGVGTDTQYF. The CDR3, as DNA: TGTGCCAGCAGCCAATCTCGACTAGCGGGAGTGGGCACAGATACGCAGTATTTT.

This clonotype showed up many times. The J gene is TRBJ2-1, the V gene TRBV2; D gene ambiguous. The V gene lost 4 bases and the J gene lost 8 bases, with 6 bases spanning the gap. Germline V lookup: CDR1 SNHLY, CDR2 FYNNEI. The CDR3 runs 11 residues. In nucleotides, the CDR3 is TGTGCCAGCAGTGGCCTCGATGAGCAGTTCTTC. Its translation is CASSGLDEQFF.

This clonotype was counted between two and nine times. As DNA, the CDR3 is TGTGCCAGCAGATTAGGACGGACTTATGGCTACACCTTC. This translates into CASRLGRTYGYTF. The chain recombines TRBV2 with TRBJ1-2; D gene uncertain. In germline, CDR1 is SNHLY, CDR2 FYNNEI. This CDR3 region has 13 residues. Trimming removed 6 bases from V and 5 bases from J, with 13 bases in between.

The chain recombines TRBV7-2 with TRBJ1-6; D is perhaps TRBD1 (6 bases). The CDR3 runs to 17 residues. Looked up from germline, CDR1 is SGHTA and CDR2 is FQGNSA. V lost 6 bases and J lost 0, with 15 bases in between. The CDR3: CASSQGTISSYNSPLHF. DNA for the CDR3: TGTGCCAGCAGTCAAGGGACAATCAGCTCCTATAATTCACCCCTCCACTTT.

This clonotype occurred many times. The V gene is TRBV6-1, the J gene TRBJ2-1; 11 bases fit TRBD1. CDR3 length: 14 residues. The germline CDR1 and CDR2 sequences are MNHNS and SASEGT. V lost 6 bases to trimming and J lost 5 bases; unmatched junction nucleotides: 3. CDR3 nucleotide sequence: TGTGCCAGCAGCCGGGACAGGGGGAACAATGAGCAGTTCTTC. It codes for CASSRDRGNNEQFF.

The chain combines TRBV3-1 with TRBJ1-2; TRBD1 might be the D (6 bases). Germline-derived CDR1 and CDR2 are LGHDT and YNNKEL (reference sequence). V shed 0 bases and J shed 2 bases, with 13 bases lying between them. The CDR3 runs to 16 residues. CDR3 residues: CASSQDNRAGNYGYTF. The DNA of the CDR3 is TGTGCCAGCAGCCAAGATAACAGGGCAGGGAACTATGGCTACACCTTC.

This clonotype was picked up many times. The rearrangement links TRBV5-4 to TRBJ1-5; TRBD1 aligns across 10 bases. The V and J ends lost 3 bases and 4 bases, in that order; junction bases with no gene match: 4. CDR1 is SGHNT and CDR2 is YYREEE in the germline V gene (reference sequence). The CDR3 spans 15 residues. The CDR3 protein is CASSYGTGVNQPQHF. In nucleotides, the CDR3 is TGTGCCAGCAGCTACGGGACAGGGGTAAATCAGCCCCAGCATTTT.

This chain joins TRBV6-6 and TRBJ1-1, with a possible D match to TRBD1 (5 bases). Germline CDR1 reads MNHNY; CDR2 reads SVGAGI (reference sequence). There are 14 residues in the CDR3. The V end lost 2 bases, the J end lost 10 bases, and 17 bases lay between the germline ends. CDR3 DNA sequence: TGTGCCAGCAGTTACCCTGGGGGGGGAGGAGGAGCTTTCTTT. Protein sequence: CASSYPGGGGGAFF.

This clonotype occurred many times. This chain joins TRBV4-1 and TRBJ2-1; 8 bases map to TRBD2. The germline V gene has CDR1 MGHRA and CDR2 YSYEKL. This CDR3 is built from 18 residues. Trimming removed 0 bases from V and 0 bases from J; junction bases left unmatched: 7. The CDR3 DNA sequence: TGCGCCAGCAGCCAAGATGTGCGGCGGGAGGCCTCCTACAATGAGCAGTTCTTC. It is translated as CASSQDVRREASYNEQFF.